Shown below are 16 T cell receptor beta chains from a single sample sequenced in a study of blood T cell repertoires in COVID-19. Profiled with immunoSEQ multiplex PCR; TCRdb holds only in-frame clones, not every one. This table has roughly 150,000 clones, 90% appearing once. The specimen sequenced was peripheral blood. The receptors were sampled from a man between 60 and 70 years old with active or convalescent COVID-19.

V gene TRBV19 combines with J gene TRBJ1-1, with TRBD1 as a possible D gene (6 bases). Looked up from germline, CDR1 is LNHDA and CDR2 is SQIVND (reference sequence). The CDR3 is made up of 17 amino acids. Trimming removed 3 bases at V and 1 base at J, with 18 bases between. CDR3 loop: CASSMAPGTTRNTEAFF. The CDR3 nucleotides are TGTGCCAGTAGTATGGCCCCCGGGACAACCAGGAACACTGAAGCTTTCTTT. Full variable domain (rest looked up from reference TRBV19 and TRBJ1-1): DGGITQSPKYLFRKEGQNVTLSCEQNLNHDAMYWYRQDPGQGLRLIYYSQIVNDFQKGDIAEGYSVSREKKESFPLTVTSAQKNPTAFYLCASSMAPGTTRNTEAFFGQGTRLTVV.

This chain connects TRBV7-6 to TRBJ2-7; 8 bases line up with TRBD1. The V and J ends lost 1 base and 5 bases, in that order; junction bases with no gene match: 7. The germline V gene has CDR1 SGHVS and CDR2 FNYEAQ. The CDR3 spans 15 residues. The CDR3 nucleotides are TGTGCCAGCAGCTTAGATCCAGGGGGCAAGAACGAGCAGTACTTC. Translated, it gives CASSLDPGGKNEQYF.

The V call is TRBV4-2, the J call TRBJ1-3; possible D gene TRBD1, 6 bases. V shed 0 bases and J shed 1 base, with 13 bases lying between them. This CDR3 has 17 residues. Per germline, CDR1 LGHNA and CDR2 YNFKEQ. Here the CDR3 DNA reads TGTGCCAGCAGCCAAGATGAGAGCAGGGGATCTGGAAACACCATATATTTT. Amino acids: CASSQDESRGSGNTIYF.

V is TRBV27 and J is TRBJ1-6; D unclear. This CDR3 is built from 13 residues. Trimming removed 3 bases from V and 4 bases from J, with 4 bases in between. Germline V gene sequence: CDR1 MNHEY, CDR2 SMNVEV (reference sequence). CDR3 amino acids: CASSFNYNSPLHF. The CDR3 DNA follows: TGTGCCAGCAGTTTCAATTATAATTCACCCCTCCACTTT.

The J gene is TRBJ1-4, the V gene TRBV10-3; unclear D gene. Germline lookup yields CDR1 ENHRY and CDR2 SYGVKD. This CDR3 has 13 residues. V was clipped by 6 bases and J by 5 bases, with 10 bases between them. CDR3 amino acids: CAISRGTNEKLFF. The CDR3 nucleotides read TGTGCCATCAGCAGAGGAACAAATGAAAAACTGTTTTTT.

This rearrangement joins TRBV5-1 to TRBJ1-1; D gene ambiguous. The V end was cut by 4 bases, the J end by 2 bases, with 9 bases between. This CDR3 has 13 amino acids. In germline, CDR1 is SGHRS, CDR2 YFSETQ. CDR3 region: CASSTTQNTEAFF. The CDR3 DNA sequence: TGCGCCAGCAGCACTACACAAAACACTGAAGCTTTCTTT.

The CDR3 nucleotides are TGTGCCAGCAGTTTTGTCGGTCAGCCCCAGCATTTT. The encoded protein is CASSFVGQPQHF. The rearrangement joins TRBV6-2 or TRBV6-3 to TRBJ1-5; no definite D call. The CDR3 contains 12 residues. V was shortened by 4 bases and J by 6 bases, with 7 bases between the two germline ends. Per germline, CDR1 MNHEY and CDR2 SVGEGT.

The gene calls are TRBV27 and TRBJ2-3, with no clear D. V lost 6 bases and J 0 bases, leaving 16 bases between the germline ends. The CDR3 sequence is 16 residues long. Per germline, CDR1 MNHEY and CDR2 SMNVEV (reference sequence). Here the CDR3 reads CASSPFLETSTDTQYF. The CDR3 DNA is TGTGCCAGCAGCCCCTTCCTCGAGACTAGCACAGATACGCAGTATTTT.

About this clone itself: The sample carries other DNA sequences with the same CDR3. The V gene is TRBV29-1, the J gene TRBJ1-5; 8 nucleotides align to TRBD1. Germline loops: CDR1 SQVTM, CDR2 ANQGSEA. V shed 5 bases, J shed 3 bases, and the junction held 3 bases outside the gene matches. The CDR3 loop spans 13 amino acids. The CDR3 bases are TGCAGCGTTCGGACAGGGAACAATCAGCCCCAGCATTTT. It codes for CSVRTGNNQPQHF.

This rearrangement joins TRBV14 to TRBJ1-1; possible D gene TRBD1, 5 bases. The CDR3 consists of 12 residues. Germline CDR1 and CDR2: SGHDN and FVKESK. Between the trimmed V and J ends, which lost 0 bases and 6 bases, there was a span of 5 bases. The CDR3 DNA reads as TGTGCCAGCAGCCAAGAAGGGGCTGAAGCTTTCTTT. This encodes CASSQEGAEAFF.

The gene calls are TRBV18 and TRBJ1-1; TRBD1 matches 10 bases. Germline values: CDR1 KGHSH, CDR2 LQKENI. J lost 3 bases, V lost 5 bases, and 9 bases had no gene match. The CDR3 has 16 amino acids. This CDR3 is CASSFRQGALDTEAFF. The CDR3 DNA is TGTGCCAGCTCATTTCGACAGGGGGCGTTGGACACTGAAGCTTTCTTT.

The rearrangement uses TRBV6-5 and TRBJ1-5, with 7 bases identical to TRBD1. The CDR3 loop spans 12 amino acids. Germline loops: CDR1 MNHEY, CDR2 SVGAGI. The junction had 3 bases not matched to a gene; V was cut back by 10 bases and J by 3 bases. The chain's CDR3 is CATTGPNQPQHF. The CDR3 DNA sequence: TGTGCCACGACAGGGCCCAATCAGCCCCAGCATTTT.

The chain carries TRBV6-2 or TRBV6-3 and TRBJ1-5; TRBD1 is a possible D gene (5 bases). Germline V lookup: CDR1 MNHEY, CDR2 SVGEGT. CDR3 size: 12 residues. Between the trimmed V and J ends, which lost 6 bases and 11 bases, there was a span of 14 bases. The CDR3 nucleotides are TGTGCCAGCAGCGAAACCCCGGGGGCCCAGCATTTT. Amino acids: CASSETPGAQHF.

In its sample, this clone was seen once. J is TRBJ1-2 and V is TRBV28; D is unclear. Germline CDR1 reads MDHEN; CDR2 reads SYDVKM. V shed 5 bases and J shed 0 bases, with 13 bases lying between them. The CDR3 is made up of 15 amino acids. CDR3 sequence reads: CASSLGGHPNYGYTF. The CDR3 DNA reads TGTGCCAGCAGTCTCGGCGGGCACCCTAACTATGGCTACACCTTC.

This CDR3 reads CASSQPFGRVTEAFF. CDR3 sequence (DNA): TGTGCCAGCAGCCAGCCCTTTGGGCGGGTCACTGAAGCTTTCTTT. The rearrangement uses TRBV3-1 (or the pseudogene TRBV3-2) and TRBJ1-1; no clear D. The germline V and J ends were trimmed by 3 bases and 4 bases, with 15 bases remaining between them. The CDR3 is 15 amino acids. Germline lookup yields CDR1 LGHDT and CDR2 YNNKEL (reference sequence).

The chain carries TRBV4-2 and TRBJ1-2; TRBD1 agrees at 7 bases. This CDR3 comprises 13 residues. Trimming removed 4 bases from V and 4 bases from J; junction bases left unmatched: 3. In germline, CDR1 is LGHNA, CDR2 YNFKEQ. CDR3 coding DNA: TGTGCCAGCAGCCCCCGACAGGGCTATGGCTACACCTTC. This codes for CASSPRQGYGYTF.